Reported below is one T cell receptor (beta chain). Treatment denoted: oral pan-JAK inhibitor, 5-10 mg twice daily. In each case, RNA was isolated and then reverse transcribed into cDNA as the sequencing template. Sequenced by immunoSEQ multiplex PCR; TCRdb stores in-frame clones only, minus some. The sample yields about 150,000 clones, around 50% seen once. The data originate from a study of CD8+ T cells in alopecia areata. The length of the CDR3 is 15 residues. V lost 4 bases and J lost 6; bases outside the gene matches: 6. The germline V gene encodes CDR1 SGDLS and CDR2 YYNGEE. The chain employs TRBV9 and TRBJ2-3; 12 bases line up with TRBD2. The sample consisted of CD8+ T cells sorted from blood, taken at week 4, from a patient treated with tofacitinib. The receptor comes from a human donor with alopecia areata. The chain's CDR3 is CASSPLAGGWDTQYF. For the CDR3, the DNA is TGTGCCAGCAGCCCCCTAGCGGGGGGGTGGGATACGCAGTATTTT.